This T cell receptor beta chain was sequenced for a study of blood T cell repertoires in COVID-19. In the study overall: Recovered participants had two consecutive negative NP/OP PCR tests, healthcare professional clearance, or symptom resolution.

This clone has more than one count but fewer than ten. Germline V lookup: CDR1 LNHDA, CDR2 SQIVND (reference sequence). The V segment lost 2 bases and the J segment 2 bases; nucleotides outside the gene matches: 5. The CDR3 contains 17 residues. Here immunoSEQ multiplex PCR was the method, and the copy in TCRdb shows in-frame clones only, minus some. Among over 130,000 clones, 84% were seen once, and the ten largest hold more than 3%. Individuals aged about 18 to 95 years were recruited from approximately 22 US areas. Self-reported history from a screening survey and questionnaire set each donor's cohort.

Sequenced sample: PBMCs or T cells enriched from blood (not recorded which). The origin of this receptor is a man aged 50 to 59 in a cohort exposed to, infected with or recovered from COVID-19 (not recorded which). The J gene is TRBJ2-2, the V gene TRBV19, with TRBD2 matching over 10 bases. As DNA, the CDR3 is TGTGCCAGTAGTATACCAGCGGGAGGGGTTAACACCGGGGAGCTGTTTTTT. This sequence encodes CASSIPAGGVNTGELFF.